The 8 T cell receptor beta chains below come from one sample, sequenced in a study of blood T cells in healthy people across ages (dated by TCRdb to the mid-2010s). The library was obtained by 5' RACE. Sequencing instrument: Illumina HiSeq 2500. A second about 6 to 11 cycle PCR used a sample-barcoded 5' primer and a J-beta primer mix. TCRdb passed the public sequencing reads through fastp at Q25 and MiXCR, retaining productive beta sequences. Entries are consolidated by CDR3 protein sequence, retaining the most common genes and DNA. The sample yields about 720,000 distinct CDR3 sequences; 20% to 30% were counted once. Of the sample, more than 3% is held by the ten largest clones. The data were also submitted as part of a second study, on T cells of mothers and their children.

The sequenced sample consisted of blood. The receptors shown here come from a boy aged 5-17 years in good health.

In its sample, this clonotype was seen many times. The chain couples TRBV6-5 to TRBJ2-4; 10 nucleotides agree with TRBD1. The CDR3 runs to 16 residues. Germline V gives CDR1 MNHEY, CDR2 SVGAGI. After removal of 0 bases from V and 5 bases from J, the junction contained 4 bases not matched to a gene. CDR3 in amino acids: CASSYSTGTGENIQYF. CDR3 DNA sequence: TGTGCCAGCAGTTACTCAACCGGGACAGGGGAAAACATTCAGTACTTC.

Points on this clonotype: The junction differs from germline at one of its ends, possibly a read error. The CDR3 DNA reads TGTGCCAGCAGAGAGACAGTTTACAATGAGCAGTTATTC. It yields the protein CASRETVYNEQLF. V gene TRBV2 combines with J gene TRBJ2-1; possibly TRBD1 for D (5 bases). CDR3 length equals 13 residues. Germline loops: CDR1 SNHLY, CDR2 FYNNEI.

The rearrangement joins TRBV10-3 to TRBJ2-5; TRBD1 might be the D (6 bases). Germline assignment: CDR1 ENHRY and CDR2 SYGVKD. Trimming left V 3 bases short and J 2 bases short, with 10 bases between. There are 14 residues in the CDR3. The CDR3 loop is CAISEGTTQETQYF. CDR3 nucleotide sequence: TGTGCCATCAGTGAAGGGACAACACAAGAGACCCAGTACTTC.

The chain carries TRBV27 and TRBJ1-4; the D gene is possibly TRBD1 (5 bases). There are 15 residues in the CDR3. The V end was cut by 0 bases, the J end by 8 bases, with 13 bases between. CDR1 and CDR2 (germline): MNHEY, SMNVEV (reference sequence). The CDR3 spells CASSLSRQGGEKLFF. In nucleotides, the CDR3 is TGTGCCAGCAGTTTATCGCGGCAGGGTGGGGAAAAACTGTTTTTT.

This clonotype has just a few counts. The chain is built from TRBV6-4 and TRBJ2-1, with D maybe TRBD1 (6 bases). V was pared by 4 bases and J by 6 bases, with 13 bases between. The CDR3 is 14 residues long. Germline-derived CDR1 and CDR2 are MRHNA and SNTAGT. In DNA form, the CDR3 reads TGTGCCAGCAGTGTACAATCGGACAGCAATGAGCAGTTCTTC. Protein sequence: CASSVQSDSNEQFF.

The V gene is TRBV9, the J gene TRBJ1-5; unclear D gene. CDR1 SGDLS and CDR2 YYNGEE come from the germline V gene. CDR3 length: 15 amino acids. Trimming pared 0 bases from V and 4 bases from J, leaving 11 bases between. CDR3 in DNA: TGTGCCAGCAGCGTAGGACCAGGACCGAATCAGCCCCAGCATTTT. It codes for CASSVGPGPNQPQHF.

This clonotype has just a few counts. V gene TRBV29-1 combines with J gene TRBJ2-2; weak D call: TRBD1 (5 bases). From germline, CDR1 is SQVTM and CDR2 ANQGSEA. The CDR3 has 15 amino acids. Trimming stripped 5 bases from V and 0 bases from J, with 13 bases between. The CDR3 DNA reads as TGCAGCGTTCGACACCCCAGGGCGAACACCGGGGAGCTGTTTTTT. Protein sequence: CSVRHPRANTGELFF.

This clonotype was counted a few times. The V and J genes are TRBV20-1 and TRBJ2-5; 10 bases are a match to TRBD2. Unmatched junction bases numbered 9, after V lost 6 bases and J lost 2 bases. Looked up from germline, CDR1 is DFQATT and CDR2 is SNEGSKA (reference sequence). This CDR3 has 15 residues. In DNA, the CDR3 is TGCAGTGCGATTCGACTAGCGGGTTTTCAAGAGACCCAGTACTTC. Protein: CSAIRLAGFQETQYF.